This T cell receptor beta chain appears in the sequencing data of a study of T cell responses to AZD1222 COVID-19 vaccine. Study information: Samples with a second dose at about 4 or about 12 weeks were pooled together. Findings and limits, study-wide: It was only after the peak T cell response that any repertoires were sampled.

CDR1 and CDR2 from the germline V gene are SGHAT and FQNNGV. V lost 5 bases and J lost 4; bases outside the gene matches: 8. The CDR3 extends over 15 amino acids. The repertoire was sequenced with immunoSEQ multiplex PCR; TCRdb's copy has only in-frame clones and lacks some. The sample includes about 120,000 clones, 91% seen only once; the top ten take approximately 4.9%. Note on this clone: Its specificity is not known.

This TCR was recovered from an adult in good health. The chain employs TRBV11-2 and TRBJ1-3, with 7 bases fitting TRBD1. The sample was peripheral blood, taken on day 0 of AZD1222 vaccination. The CDR3 sequence is CASSAVGTAGNTIYF. In nucleotides, the CDR3 is TGTGCCAGCAGCGCAGTTGGGACAGCAGGAAACACCATATATTTT.